This TCR beta chain came from a study of blood T cell repertoires in COVID-19 (TCRdb year 2020). As for the study more broadly: Samples covering the acute and convalescent phases of COVID-19 were provided by collaborators in the United States, Italy and Spain. The material from the prospective study consisted of cDNA or gDNA derived from T cells, B-cell-depleted T cells, or PBMCs. Deeply sampled blood TCRbeta repertoires from subjects exposed to, actively infected with, or recovered from COVID-19 were included in the dataset. The repertoires were released in a freely available public database meant as a resource for research on the immune response to SARS-CoV-2. Samples were obtained from the ongoing ImmuneRACE study (first 160 participants) and from 1,254 subjects provided by 6 global collaborators. Nearly every sample came with metadata listing a de-identified subject ID, COVID-19 status, age in years and sex. Where available, HLA class I and class II types were obtained from metadata supplied by the sample provider rather than from assay-based typing.

TCRbeta CDR3 regions were amplified from genomic DNA by means of the immunoSEQ Assay, a bias-controlled multiplex PCR. On the authors' methods: The number of nucleated cells in each sample was estimated by amplification of reference gene primers within the assay. To quantify the absolute abundance of each unique TCRbeta CDR3 rearrangement, sequence reads were collapsed and filtered. For each sample, productive Simpson clonality was calculated as the square root of Simpson's diversity index over productive rearrangements. TCRdb stores this immuneACCESS table with in-frame sequences only. Part of the clones is absent; in the studies checked, under half of the shortfall reflects unresolved V genes, and no reason is known for the rest. V, J and clone size are taken as reported in that table, and D and trimming were inferred from the DNA itself. Present in this sample are approximately 270,000 clones, approximately 85% of which were seen just once. Approximately 4.2% of the sample lies in the top ten.

Beyond this particular receptor, the publication reports: The quantity of clinical and demographic metadata differed by source and by participant and was supplied without curation.

Via the germline V gene (reference sequence), CDR1 is SEHNR and CDR2 FQNEAQ. Compared with germline, V lacks 5 bases and J lacks 12 bases; bases without a gene match: 15. Spanning cysteine to phenylalanine, the CDR3 consists of 15 amino acids. Only the CDR3 portion is preserved as DNA: 45 bases, with reading frame beginning at the first base. Participants in the prospective study were enrolled through a virtual design, were aged roughly 18 to 100 years, and lived in 20 to 30 United States geographic areas. To assign participants to cohorts, the prospective study relied on clinical history that participants themselves reported in a screening survey and a study questionnaire. ImmuneRACE Cohort 3 recovered participants were defined by two consecutive negative NP/OP PCR tests, healthcare professional clearance, or symptom resolution. Each participant in the prospective study had whole blood, serum and a nasopharyngeal or oropharyngeal swab collected by mobile phlebotomists. Participants in the prospective study had the option to provide additional blood draws and questionnaires over a roughly 2-month period. Before DNA extraction, blood samples from the prospective study were shipped at room temperature or frozen.

A note on this clone: What antigen it recognizes has not been identified. Nothing much larger sits one base from this clone, and base qualities are not available.

The sequence is built from TRBV7-9 and TRBJ1-4; TRBD1 lines up with 7 middle nucleotides. Specimen: PBMCs or T cells enriched from blood (not recorded which). The sequence was collected from a young woman who had recovered from COVID-19. The bases read TGTGCCAGCAGCCCCACGACAGGGACGAGGACTCAACTGTTTTTT. Its translation is CASSPTTGTRTQLFF.